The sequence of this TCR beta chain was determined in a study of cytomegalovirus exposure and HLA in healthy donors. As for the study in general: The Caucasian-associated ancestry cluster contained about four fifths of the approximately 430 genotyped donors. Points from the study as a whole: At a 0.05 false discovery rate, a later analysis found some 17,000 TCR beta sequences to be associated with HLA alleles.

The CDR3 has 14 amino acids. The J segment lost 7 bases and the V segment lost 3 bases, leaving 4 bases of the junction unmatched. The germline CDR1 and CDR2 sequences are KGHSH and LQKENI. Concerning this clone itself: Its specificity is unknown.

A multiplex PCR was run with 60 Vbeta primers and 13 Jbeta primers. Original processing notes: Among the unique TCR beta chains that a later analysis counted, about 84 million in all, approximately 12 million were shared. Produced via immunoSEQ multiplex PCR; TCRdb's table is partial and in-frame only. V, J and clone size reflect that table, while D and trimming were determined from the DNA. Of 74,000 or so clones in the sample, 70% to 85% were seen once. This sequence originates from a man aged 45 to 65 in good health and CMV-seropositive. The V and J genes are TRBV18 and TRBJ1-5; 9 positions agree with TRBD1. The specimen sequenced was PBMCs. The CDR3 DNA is TGTGCCAGCTCACCGGGACAGGGAAACCAGCCCCAGCATTTT. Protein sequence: CASSPGQGNQPQHF.